This T cell receptor (beta chain) came from a study of blood T cells in healthy people across ages. Regarding the study as a whole: A roughly linear age-dependent decrease characterized TCR beta diversity per million T cells.

With a J-beta primer mix and a sample-barcoded 5' primer, a second PCR ran roughly 6 to 12 cycles. TCRdb used MiXCR to reprocess the 5' RACE reads, holding one entry per CDR3 protein. In the table there are fewer than 2,000,000 distinct CDR3 sequences, roughly 32% of which are singletons. Ranging in age from roughly 6 to 95, the donors were healthy Caucasian individuals from Russia. Researchers report isolating at least 7 million PBMCs per sample. This clonotype appeared a few times. Its antigen is unknown. Germline V gene data show CDR1 as KGHSH and CDR2 as LQKENI. The CDR3 runs to 14 residues. The V and J ends lost 3 bases and 2 bases respectively, with 9 bases between them.

This receptor was obtained from a woman aged 25 to 39 in good health. Input material: blood. This chain links TRBV18 with TRBJ2-3, with D unclear. CDR3 DNA sequence: TGTGCCAGCTCACCTTCGAGCGACACAGATACGCAGTATTTT. Encoded protein: CASSPSSDTDTQYF. The full variable domain, its missing parts supplied by reference TRBV18 and TRBJ2-3, is NAGVMQNPRHLVRRRGQEARLRCSPMKGHSHVYWYRQLPEEGLKFMVYLQKENIIDESGMPKERFSAEFPKEGPSILRIQQVVRGDSAAYFCASSPSSDTDTQYFGPGTRLTVL.